Each of the 14 T cell receptor beta chains below was sequenced from the same sample in a study of cytomegalovirus exposure and HLA in healthy donors. PCR primers comprised 60 Vbeta and 13 Jbeta primers. Measured with immunoSEQ multiplex PCR; TCRdb has only the in-frame clones, and not every one. The sample lists approximately 220,000 clones; approximately 80% were seen once. Source material: PBMCs. The receptors here all came from a boy aged 2 to 10 in good health and CMV-seronegative.

V is TRBV4-1 and J is TRBJ1-2; D remains ambiguous. CDR3 length equals 13 residues. The V and J ends lost 1 base and 5 bases respectively, with 8 bases between them. Germline-derived CDR1 and CDR2 are MGHRA and YSYEKL. The CDR3 spells CASSQVPVYGYTF. The DNA for the CDR3 is TGCGCCAGCAGCCAAGTCCCCGTGTATGGCTACACCTTC.

This chain uses TRBV11-2 with TRBJ1-3, with D possibly matching TRBD1 (5 bases). V lost 5 bases, J lost 4 bases, and 9 bases lay in between. Germline V gives CDR1 SGHAT, CDR2 FQNNGV. The CDR3 sequence is 13 residues long. This chain's CDR3 is CASSPRQGNTIYF. The CDR3 DNA reads TGTGCCAGCAGCCCCAGACAGGGAAACACCATATATTTT.

This chain connects TRBV7-9 to TRBJ2-5; 12 positions match TRBD2. The junction had 8 bases not matched to a gene; V was cut back by 1 base and J by 5 bases. This CDR3 has 17 amino acids. CDR1 is SEHNR, CDR2 FQNEAQ, per germline (reference sequence). The CDR3 region has the DNA TGTGCCAGCAGCTTAGGACTAGCGGGAGCCCCGGTCGAGACCCAGTACTTC. Protein sequence: CASSLGLAGAPVETQYF.

The CDR3 protein is CASSVGQGSNQPQHF. The DNA of the CDR3 is TGTGCCAGCAGCGTAGGACAGGGCAGCAATCAGCCCCAGCATTTT. J is TRBJ1-5 and V is TRBV9; 7 bases are shared with TRBD1. The CDR3 length is 15 residues. Germline V gene lookup returns CDR1 SGDLS and CDR2 YYNGEE. J was trimmed by 1 base and V by 0 bases; bases with no gene match: 1.

This rearrangement joins TRBV5-4 to TRBJ1-1; 8 bases map to TRBD1. This CDR3 has 17 amino acids. The trim removed 4 bases at V and 6 bases at J, leaving 17 bases unmatched. Germline V CDR1 and CDR2: SGHNT, YYREEE (reference sequence). The CDR3, as DNA: TGTGCCAGCAGCCCGGGTGGGCAGGGGGCCTACAGATCTGAAGCTTTCTTT. Amino acids: CASSPGGQGAYRSEAFF.

The gene calls are TRBV7-8 and TRBJ2-1; D gene uncertain. CDR1 is SGHVS and CDR2 is FQNEAQ in the germline V gene. This CDR3 region has 12 residues. The V end was cut by 5 bases, the J end by 9 bases, with 11 bases between. CDR3 nucleotide sequence: TGTGCCAGCAGCCGACCTGGCGGTGAGCAGTTCTTC. Protein sequence: CASSRPGGEQFF.

This clone has only one observation. The rearrangement uses TRBV7-6 and TRBJ2-7; 7 nucleotides align to TRBD1. CDR3 length: 15 residues. The germline CDR1 and CDR2 sequences are SGHVS and FNYEAQ. The trim removed 5 bases at V and 3 bases at J, leaving 10 bases unmatched. The CDR3 bases are TGTGCCAGCAGCAAAAACAGGGGTCTGAACTACGAGCAGTACTTC. Its translation: CASSKNRGLNYEQYF.

This clone was seen more than once but under ten times. This chain uses TRBV30 with TRBJ1-4; 8 bases match TRBD1. CDR1 GTSNPN and CDR2 SVGIG come from the germline V gene (reference sequence). The CDR3 totals 14 residues. V gave up 4 bases and J gave up 8 bases; unmatched junction bases: 9. In DNA, the CDR3 is TGTGCCTGGATGTTCGGACAGGGAGGGGAAAAACTGTTTTTT. It is translated as CAWMFGQGGEKLFF.

A note on this clone: The junction shows a germline mismatch at one end, possibly a read error. The chain carries TRBV7-9 and TRBJ2-5, with 7 bases lining up with TRBD2. From germline, CDR1 is SEHNR and CDR2 FQNEAQ (reference sequence). The CDR3 has 16 amino acids. The DNA for the CDR3 is TGTTCCAGCAGCTTAGGAGCCGGGGGGATTAAAGAGACCCAGTACTTC. Encoded protein: CSSSLGAGGIKETQYF.

This rearrangement joins TRBV27 to TRBJ1-1, with TRBD1 matching 7 bases. Germline CDR1 is MNHEY and CDR2 is SMNVEV (reference sequence). The CDR3 totals 15 residues. V lost 1 base, J lost 5 bases, and 7 bases stayed unmatched. The DNA of the CDR3 is TGTGCCAGCAGTTTATTCGGGGCCAGGGGGACTGAAGCTTTCTTT. Its protein product is CASSLFGARGTEAFF.

This clone has only one observation. The chain carries TRBV7-2 and TRBJ2-4; 10 nucleotides match TRBD1. The CDR3 spans 19 residues. Germline values: CDR1 SGHTA, CDR2 FQGNSA. V shed 5 bases and J 0 bases; nucleotides not matched to a gene: 13. The CDR3 nucleotides are TGTGCCAGCAGCGCCCGACAGGGGGCGATTACGCTAGCCAAAAACATTCAGTACTTC. Translation gives CASSARQGAITLAKNIQYF.

This rearrangement joins TRBV4-1 to TRBJ2-1, with a possible D match to TRBD1 (7 bases). Germline lookup yields CDR1 MGHRA and CDR2 YSYEKL. The length of the CDR3 is 14 residues. V was cut by 0 bases and J by 10 bases, with 13 bases left in between. The CDR3 DNA reads as TGCGCCAGCAGCCAAGATCAGGGGGGTGGGGAGCAGTTCTTC. Its protein is CASSQDQGGGEQFF.

This chain uses TRBV15 with TRBJ2-7, with 10 bases matching TRBD2. Germline values: CDR1 LNHNV, CDR2 YYDKDF (reference sequence). The CDR3 has 15 residues. J lost 5 bases, V lost 5 bases, and 9 bases had no gene match. CDR3 residues: CATSSISGRLNEQYF. The CDR3 DNA is TGTGCCACCAGCTCAATTAGCGGGAGGTTGAACGAGCAGTACTTC. Using reference TRBV15 and TRBJ2-7 for the parts outside the CDR3, the full variable domain is DAMVIQNPRYQVTQFGKPVTLSCSQTLNHNVMYWYQQKSSQAPKLLFHYYDKDFNNEADTPDNFQSRRPNTSFCFLDIRSPGLGDTAMYLCATSSISGRLNEQYFGPGTRLTVT.

The chain carries TRBV7-2 and TRBJ2-7; maybe TRBD2 (5 bases). The CDR3 is made up of 13 amino acids. Trimming took 0 bases from V and 5 from J, leaving 8 bases between them. CDR1 SGHTA and CDR2 FQGNSA come from the germline V gene. CDR3 nucleotide sequence: TGTGCCAGCAGCTTAGCGGGAGCCAACGAGCAGTACTTC. Amino acid sequence: CASSLAGANEQYF.